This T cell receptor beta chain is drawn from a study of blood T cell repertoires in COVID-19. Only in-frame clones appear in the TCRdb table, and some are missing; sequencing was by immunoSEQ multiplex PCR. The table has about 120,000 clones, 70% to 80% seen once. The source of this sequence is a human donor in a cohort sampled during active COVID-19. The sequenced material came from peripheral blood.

CDR3 amino acids: CASSLNRANYGYTF. DNA of the CDR3: TGTGCCAGCAGCCTTAATCGGGCTAACTATGGCTACACCTTC. The genes are TRBV5-6 and TRBJ1-2; D remains ambiguous. Germline V gene sequence: CDR1 SGHDT, CDR2 YYEEEE. The CDR3 sequence is 14 residues long. Trimming cost V 4 bases and J 0 bases, with 10 bases left between them.